This T cell receptor (beta chain) was captured in a study of cytomegalovirus exposure and HLA in healthy donors. Use of 60 Vbeta and 13 Jbeta primers characterized the PCR. Data came from immunoSEQ multiplex PCR; TCRdb stores just in-frame clones and leaves some out. The data contain approximately 160,000 clones, about four fifths of them singletons. V lost 3 bases and J 6 bases, leaving 15 bases between the germline ends. The CDR3 runs to 15 residues. Germline CDR1 is SGHRS and CDR2 is YFSETQ. The receptor was isolated from a male donor in good health and CMV-seropositive. The gene calls are TRBV5-1 and TRBJ2-2, with D perhaps matching TRBD1 (6 bases). The sequenced sample was PBMCs. CDR3 bases: TGCGCCAGCAGCTCTACTTTTTCAGGGGCCGGGGAGCTGTTTTTT. This encodes CASSSTFSGAGELFF. The full variable domain, its missing parts supplied by reference TRBV5-1 and TRBJ2-2, is KAGVTQTPRYLIKTRGQQVTLSCSPISGHRSVSWYQQTPGQGLQFLFEYFSETQRNKGNFPGRFSGRQFSNSRSEMNVSTLELGDSALYLCASSSTFSGAGELFFGEGSRLTVL.